One and the same sample provided the 5 T cell receptor beta chains below, sequenced in a study of graft-versus-host responses after intestinal transplantation. Clones were read by immunoSEQ multiplex PCR, and TCRdb kept only the in-frame ones, dropping some. The table lists 80,000 to 85,000 clones, around 92% of them singletons. Antigen specificity for these receptors is unknown. The sequences come from unstimulated CD4+ T cells sorted from spleen or lymph node cells, collected before intestinal transplant. All receptors derive from a human donor who received an intestinal transplant.

The chain uses TRBV7-2 and TRBJ1-3; D is unresolved. Trimming shortened V by 0 bases and J by 4 bases, and 16 bases separated the two germline ends. The germline CDR1 and CDR2 sequences are SGHTA and FQGNSA. The CDR3 consists of 17 residues. CDR3 DNA: TGTGCCAGCAGCTTAGCGTCGGGGAAAGCGATCGGAAACACCATATATTTT. Translated, it gives CASSLASGKAIGNTIYF.

The CDR3 region has the DNA TGTGCCAGCAGCCAGGACAACCGAAGCAATCAGCCCCAGCATTTT. Protein sequence: CASSQDNRSNQPQHF. The chain uses TRBV14 and TRBJ1-5; D is perhaps TRBD1 (5 bases). Trimming cost V 3 bases and J 1 base, with 10 bases left between them. CDR3 length: 15 residues. Germline loops: CDR1 SGHDN, CDR2 FVKESK. Full variable domain (outside the CDR3, taken from reference TRBV14 and TRBJ1-5): EAGVTQFPSHSVIEKGQTVTLRCDPISGHDNLYWYRRVMGKEIKFLLHFVKESKQDESGMPNNRFLAERTGGTYSTLKVQPAELEDSGVYFCASSQDNRSNQPQHFGDGTRLSIL.

The J gene is TRBJ2-3, the V gene TRBV5-1; D unclear. The germline V gene has CDR1 SGHRS and CDR2 YFSETQ. The CDR3 loop spans 13 amino acids. Trimming left V 7 bases short and J 3 bases short, with 12 bases between. The CDR3: CASLHEATDTQYF. Here the CDR3 DNA reads TGCGCCAGCCTCCATGAGGCGACAGATACGCAGTATTTT. Complete variable domain (other parts from reference TRBV5-1 and TRBJ2-3): KAGVTQTPRYLIKTRGQQVTLSCSPISGHRSVSWYQQTPGQGLQFLFEYFSETQRNKGNFPGRFSGRQFSNSRSEMNVSTLELGDSALYLCASLHEATDTQYFGPGTRLTVL.

V usage is TRBV6-5 and J usage is TRBJ1-1; 8 bases match TRBD1. CDR1 MNHEY and CDR2 SVGAGI come from the germline V gene. The CDR3 sequence is 16 residues long. V lost 4 bases, J lost 5 bases, and 12 bases stayed unmatched. In DNA form, the CDR3 reads TGTGCCAGCAGTTTTAGACACCGGACAGGGCGGACTGAAGCTTTCTTT. Translation gives CASSFRHRTGRTEAFF.

This clone has more than one count but fewer than ten. The V gene is TRBV10-3, the J gene TRBJ2-7; 7 bases map to TRBD1. The CDR3 totals 14 residues. Germline V CDR1 and CDR2: ENHRY, SYGVKD. V trimming: 6 bases; J trimming: 0 bases; junction bases outside the gene matches: 5. CDR3 coding DNA: TGTGCCATCAGGGTGACAGGGAACTCCTACGAGCAGTACTTC. Translated, it gives CAIRVTGNSYEQYF.